This T cell receptor (beta chain) was captured by sequencing in a study of identical twins. Study results and limitations: Abundant beta clonotypes from cord blood had fewer insertions, unlike memory repertoires, which showed none. Models came in too low on out-of-frame TCR alpha sharing in monozygotic twins. The degree of excess twin sharing was weaker in beta out-of-frame sequences.

Germline V CDR1 and CDR2: MNHEY, SVGEGT. This CDR3 region has 17 residues. With 2 bases clipped from V and 3 bases from J, the junction kept 10 bases outside the gene matches. In the case of this clonotype: Its antigen is as yet unknown.

Template switching added a universal primer site, and cDNA bore unique molecular identifiers. TCRdb re-derived calls from the 5' RACE reads in MiXCR, one entry per CDR3 protein. The table has a few hundred thousand distinct CDR3 sequences, about 8.9% seen once. These data are also associated with another study on yellow fever vaccine responses in identical twins.

V and J are TRBV6-2 or TRBV6-3 and TRBJ2-7; TRBD1 matches at 10 bases. The sequence was obtained from a young woman in good health. Sequencing was done on a sample of CD8+ T cells sorted from blood. The DNA of the CDR3 is TGTGCCAGCAGTTACCGCCCGGGACAGGGGCACCACTACGAGCAGTACTTC. Protein: CASSYRPGQGHHYEQYF.